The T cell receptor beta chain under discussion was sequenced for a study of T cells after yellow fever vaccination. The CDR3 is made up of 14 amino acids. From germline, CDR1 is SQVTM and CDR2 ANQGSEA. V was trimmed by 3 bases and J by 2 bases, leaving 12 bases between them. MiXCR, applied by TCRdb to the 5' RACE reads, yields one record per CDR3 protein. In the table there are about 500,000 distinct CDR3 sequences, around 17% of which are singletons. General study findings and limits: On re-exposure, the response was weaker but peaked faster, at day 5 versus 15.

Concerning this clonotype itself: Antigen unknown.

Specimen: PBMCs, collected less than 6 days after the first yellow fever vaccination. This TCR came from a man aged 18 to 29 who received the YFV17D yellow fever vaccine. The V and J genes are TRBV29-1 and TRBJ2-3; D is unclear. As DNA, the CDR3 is TGCAGCGTTGATCTAGGGATTCACACAGATACGCAGTATTTT. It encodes CSVDLGIHTDTQYF.